This is a list of T cell receptor beta chains from one sample in a study of T cells in Graves' hyperthyroidism and ophthalmopathy. Each CDR3 protein gets one entry after TCRdb re-called the multiplex PCR reads with MiXCR. Here the sample spans roughly 160,000 distinct CDR3 sequences, over 7.5% being singletons. Sequencing was carried out using blood. Every receptor here comes from a woman between 18 and 29 years old with Graves' hyperthyroidism that later progressed to Graves' ophthalmopathy. Each CDR3 is given with its conserved first and last residue. A D gene is named only where the DNA matches it firmly. Expanded clones get a size class; other rows say once, few or many, or leave the size out.

cdr3_aa: CASSIVPQETQYF
cdr3_nt: TGTGCCAGTAGTATAGTGCCCCAAGAGACCCAGTACTTC
clone_size: few
v_call: TRBV19
d_call: -
j_call: TRBJ2-5

cdr3_aa: CASSRSLVQGTSNYGYTF
cdr3_nt: TGTGCCAGCAGTCGGAGTCTCGTACAGGGGACTTCGAACTATGGCTACACCTTC
clone_size: many
v_call: TRBV27
d_call: TRBD1
j_call: TRBJ1-2

cdr3_aa: CASSNEQFF
cdr3_nt: TGTGCCAGCAGTAATGAGCAGTTCTTC
clone_size: many
v_call: TRBV2
d_call: -
j_call: TRBJ2-1

cdr3_aa: CASSYPSAGGNEQFF
cdr3_nt: TGTGCCAGCAGTTACCCCTCCGCGGGTGGCAATGAGCAGTTCTTC
clone_size: many
v_call: TRBV6-5
d_call: -
j_call: TRBJ2-1

cdr3_aa: CASSIVYNEQFF
cdr3_nt: TGTGCCAGTAGTATAGTCTACAATGAGCAGTTCTTC
clone_size: -
v_call: TRBV19
d_call: -
j_call: TRBJ2-1

cdr3_aa: CASSGLGQAGEKLFF
cdr3_nt: TGTGCCAGCAGTGGTCTTGGGCAGGCGGGTGAAAAACTGTTTTTT
clone_size: many
v_call: TRBV2
d_call: -
j_call: TRBJ1-4

cdr3_aa: CATSRGVNNQPQHF
cdr3_nt: TGTGCCACCAGCAGGGGGGTAAACAATCAGCCCCAGCATTTT
clone_size: many
v_call: TRBV15
d_call: -
j_call: TRBJ1-5

cdr3_aa: CASSLGQMNTGELFF
cdr3_nt: TGTGCCAGCAGCTTAGGACAGATGAACACCGGGGAGCTGTTTTTT
clone_size: many
v_call: TRBV13
d_call: -
j_call: TRBJ2-2

cdr3_aa: CASSESATTNEKLFF
cdr3_nt: TGTGCCAGCAGTGAATCGGCAACAACTAATGAAAAACTGTTTTTT
clone_size: -
v_call: TRBV6-1
d_call: -
j_call: TRBJ1-4

cdr3_aa: CASKQITAGTNEKLFF
cdr3_nt: TGTGCCAGTAAACAAATCACAGCGGGTACTAATGAAAAACTGTTTTTT
clone_size: few
v_call: TRBV19
d_call: -
j_call: TRBJ1-4

cdr3_aa: CSAGGQGGETQYF
cdr3_nt: TGCAGTGCTGGGGGACAGGGGGGAGAGACCCAGTACTTC
clone_size: many
v_call: TRBV20-1
d_call: TRBD1
j_call: TRBJ2-5

cdr3_aa: CASSEVGVPEVDTQYF
cdr3_nt: TGTGCCAGCAGTGAAGTGGGGGTGCCGGAGGTAGATACGCAGTATTTT
clone_size: many
v_call: TRBV2
d_call: -
j_call: TRBJ2-3

cdr3_aa: CASSQRIAGGLRSSTDTQYF
cdr3_nt: TGTGCCAGCAGCCAGAGAATAGCGGGGGGCCTCCGAAGCTCCACAGATACGCAGTATTTT
clone_size: many
v_call: TRBV3-1
d_call: TRBD2
j_call: TRBJ2-3

cdr3_aa: CAWRGVRDGTEAFF
cdr3_nt: TGTGCCTGGAGGGGGGTAAGAGACGGGACTGAAGCTTTCTTT
clone_size: many
v_call: TRBV30
d_call: -
j_call: TRBJ1-1

cdr3_aa: CASSLRVNEQFF
cdr3_nt: TGTGCCAGCAGCTTACGGGTCAATGAGCAGTTCTTC
clone_size: many
v_call: TRBV7-9
d_call: -
j_call: TRBJ2-1

cdr3_aa: CAWSPGSDTQYF
cdr3_nt: TGTGCCTGGTCTCCGGGTTCGGATACGCAGTATTTT
clone_size: many
v_call: TRBV30
d_call: -
j_call: TRBJ2-3

cdr3_aa: CACSTGTGGAVDNEQFF
cdr3_nt: TGTGCCTGTAGTACGGGGACAGGGGGCGCGGTGGACAATGAGCAGTTCTTC
clone_size: many
v_call: TRBV2
d_call: TRBD1
j_call: TRBJ2-1

cdr3_aa: CASSPTYGSNTGELFF
cdr3_nt: TGTGCCAGCAGCCCTACTTATGGTTCGAACACCGGGGAGCTGTTTTTT
clone_size: many
v_call: TRBV7-9
d_call: -
j_call: TRBJ2-2

cdr3_aa: CASSQADSGRGVHEQYF
cdr3_nt: TGTGCCAGCAGCCAAGCCGACAGTGGGCGGGGGGTCCACGAGCAGTACTTC
clone_size: -
v_call: TRBV14
d_call: TRBD2
j_call: TRBJ2-7

cdr3_aa: CASSEFEGGLSPLHF
cdr3_nt: TGTGCCAGCAGTGAATTCGAGGGCGGCCTTTCACCCCTCCACTTT
clone_size: -
v_call: TRBV25-1
d_call: -
j_call: TRBJ1-6

cdr3_aa: CASSLRQGRWPQHF
cdr3_nt: TGTGCCAGCAGCCTCCGACAGGGTAGGTGGCCCCAGCATTTT
clone_size: many
v_call: TRBV3-1
d_call: TRBD1
j_call: TRBJ1-5

cdr3_aa: CSAGAGTGVVYEQYF
cdr3_nt: TGCAGTGCTGGGGCCGGGACAGGGGTGGTCTACGAGCAGTACTTC
clone_size: few
v_call: TRBV20-1
d_call: TRBD1
j_call: TRBJ2-7

cdr3_aa: CASSVDVNWDEQFF
cdr3_nt: TGTGCCAGCAGCGTAGATGTCAATTGGGATGAGCAGTTCTTC
clone_size: once
v_call: TRBV9
d_call: -
j_call: TRBJ2-1

cdr3_aa: CASSQGAGGLGANVLTF
cdr3_nt: TGTGCCAGCAGCCAAGGAGCGGGGGGGCTTGGGGCCAACGTCCTGACTTTC
clone_size: few
v_call: TRBV3-1
d_call: TRBD2
j_call: TRBJ2-6

cdr3_aa: CATSRDTSGANVLTF
cdr3_nt: TGTGCCACCAGCAGAGACACCTCTGGGGCCAACGTCCTGACTTTC
clone_size: many
v_call: TRBV15
d_call: -
j_call: TRBJ2-6

cdr3_aa: CASSSNADGQETQYF
cdr3_nt: TGTGCCAGCAGCTCAAACGCGGACGGACAAGAGACCCAGTACTTC
clone_size: many
v_call: TRBV7-8
d_call: -
j_call: TRBJ2-5

cdr3_aa: CASVNTGNYGYTF
cdr3_nt: TGTGCCAGCGTGAACACCGGGAACTATGGCTACACCTTC
clone_size: many
v_call: TRBV2
d_call: -
j_call: TRBJ1-2

cdr3_aa: CASSFGGYGYTF
cdr3_nt: TGTGCCAGCAGTTTTGGGGGCTATGGCTACACCTTC
clone_size: many
v_call: TRBV28
d_call: -
j_call: TRBJ1-2

cdr3_aa: CASSRPGTTNTEAFF
cdr3_nt: TGTGCCAGCAGCCGTCCCGGGACAACGAACACTGAAGCTTTCTTT
clone_size: many
v_call: TRBV7-9
d_call: -
j_call: TRBJ1-1

cdr3_aa: CASSPIRRRNEQFF
cdr3_nt: TGTGCCAGCAGCCCGATTCGGCGGCGAAATGAGCAGTTCTTC
clone_size: many
v_call: TRBV7-9
d_call: -
j_call: TRBJ2-1

cdr3_aa: CASSLPQPGQTYNEQFF
cdr3_nt: TGTGCCAGCAGTTTACCCCAGCCGGGACAAACCTACAATGAGCAGTTCTTC
clone_size: many
v_call: TRBV28
d_call: -
j_call: TRBJ2-1

cdr3_aa: CAISEVVGDRNSPLHF
cdr3_nt: TGTGCCATCAGTGAGGTAGTAGGGGATCGGAATTCACCCCTCCACTTT
clone_size: many
v_call: TRBV10-3
d_call: -
j_call: TRBJ1-6

cdr3_aa: CASSVPTGEETQYF
cdr3_nt: TGTGCCAGCAGCGTACCGACAGGGGAAGAGACCCAGTACTTC
clone_size: many
v_call: TRBV11-1
d_call: TRBD1
j_call: TRBJ2-5

cdr3_aa: CAWSSRDTQYF
cdr3_nt: TGTGCCTGGAGTTCCCGAGATACGCAGTATTTT
clone_size: many
v_call: TRBV30
d_call: -
j_call: TRBJ2-3

cdr3_aa: CATSARSGANTEAFF
cdr3_nt: TGTGCCACCAGCGCCCGAAGCGGGGCCAACACTGAAGCTTTCTTT
clone_size: many
v_call: TRBV15
d_call: -
j_call: TRBJ1-1

cdr3_aa: CASSRIAGGDYNEQFF
cdr3_nt: TGTGCCAGCAGTCGAATAGCGGGAGGTGACTACAATGAGCAGTTCTTC
clone_size: many
v_call: TRBV12-3/TRBV12-4
d_call: TRBD2
j_call: TRBJ2-1

cdr3_aa: CASSLRDRRAETQYF
cdr3_nt: TGTGCCAGCAGTTTACGGGACAGGCGGGCAGAGACCCAGTACTTC
clone_size: many
v_call: TRBV28
d_call: TRBD1
j_call: TRBJ2-5